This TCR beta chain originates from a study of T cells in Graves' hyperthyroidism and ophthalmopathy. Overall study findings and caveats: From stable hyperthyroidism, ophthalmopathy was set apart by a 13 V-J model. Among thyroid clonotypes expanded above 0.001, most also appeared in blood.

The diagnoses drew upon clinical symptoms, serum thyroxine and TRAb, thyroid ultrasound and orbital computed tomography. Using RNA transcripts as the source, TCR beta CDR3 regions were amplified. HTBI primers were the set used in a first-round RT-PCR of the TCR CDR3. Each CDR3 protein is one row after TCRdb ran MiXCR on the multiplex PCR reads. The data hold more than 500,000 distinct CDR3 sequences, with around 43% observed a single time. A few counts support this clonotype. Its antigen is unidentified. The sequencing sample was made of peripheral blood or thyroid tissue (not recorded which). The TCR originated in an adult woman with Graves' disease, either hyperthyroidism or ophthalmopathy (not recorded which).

CDR3 in amino acids: CSANGAGSGSSYEQYF. The DNA for the CDR3 is TGCAGTGCTAACGGGGCAGGTAGCGGGAGCTCCTACGAGCAGTACTTC. This sequence joins TRBV20-1 and TRBJ2-7; 9 nucleotides line up with TRBD2. After removal of 4 bases from V and 0 bases from J, the junction contained 10 bases not matched to a gene. This CDR3 spans 16 amino acids. Germline V gene lookup returns CDR1 DFQATT and CDR2 SNEGSKA (reference sequence).